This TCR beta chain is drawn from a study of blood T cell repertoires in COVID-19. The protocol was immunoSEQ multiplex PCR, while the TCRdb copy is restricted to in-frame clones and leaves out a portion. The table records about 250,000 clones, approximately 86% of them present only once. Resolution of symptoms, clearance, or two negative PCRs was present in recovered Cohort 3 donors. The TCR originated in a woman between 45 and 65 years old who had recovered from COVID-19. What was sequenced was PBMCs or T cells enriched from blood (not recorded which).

This CDR3 reads CASSLAGGNYNEQFF. CDR3 nucleotides: TGTGCCAGCAGCTTAGCGGGAGGGAATTACAATGAGCAGTTCTTC. This chain connects TRBV11-2 to TRBJ2-1; 8 bases agree with TRBD2. The V segment lost 1 base and the J segment 4 bases; nucleotides outside the gene matches: 3. Germline V lookup: CDR1 SGHAT, CDR2 FQNNGV. CDR3 size: 15 residues.